Each of the 30 T cell receptor beta chains below was sequenced from the same sample in a study of blood T cell repertoires in COVID-19. Clones were read by immunoSEQ multiplex PCR, and TCRdb kept only the in-frame ones, dropping some. The sample lists about 13,000 clones; about 88% were seen once. Sequencing was done on a sample of peripheral blood. The receptors come from a human donor in a cohort sampled during active COVID-19.

This clone occurred once. The chain links TRBV28 to TRBJ1-2; D uncertain. This CDR3 contains 11 residues. V lost 10 bases and J 2 bases, leaving 8 bases between the germline ends. CDR1 MDHEN and CDR2 SYDVKM come from the germline V gene. CDR3 sequence reads: CAKTPNYGYTF. In nucleotides, the CDR3 is TGTGCCAAAACTCCAAACTATGGCTACACCTTC.

The gene calls are TRBV5-1 and TRBJ1-4; tentative D call: TRBD1 (5 bases). The V and J ends lost 4 bases and 0 bases respectively, with 13 bases between them. Germline CDR1 is SGHRS and CDR2 is YFSETQ. The CDR3 sequence is 16 residues long. The chain's CDR3 is CASSQSQGSTNEKLFF. The CDR3 DNA sequence: TGCGCCAGCAGCCAAAGCCAGGGCTCAACTAATGAAAAACTGTTTTTT. The whole variable domain, filled in from reference TRBV5-1 and TRBJ1-4, reads KAGVTQTPRYLIKTRGQQVTLSCSPISGHRSVSWYQQTPGQGLQFLFEYFSETQRNKGNFPGRFSGRQFSNSRSEMNVSTLELGDSALYLCASSQSQGSTNEKLFFGSGTQLSVL.

The chain recombines TRBV5-4 with TRBJ2-3; possibly TRBD2 for D (7 bases). The germline gives CDR1 SGHNT, CDR2 YYREEE (reference sequence). Trimming pared 0 bases from V and 3 bases from J, leaving 14 bases between. This CDR3 spans 16 amino acids. The CDR3 DNA follows: TGTGCCAGCAGCTTGGAAGGGGGGGCCCGTACAGATACGCAGTATTTT. It codes for CASSLEGGARTDTQYF.

The chain links TRBV6-6 to TRBJ1-3; 7 bases are shared with TRBD1. Germline values: CDR1 MNHNY, CDR2 SVGAGI (reference sequence). Trimming removed 6 bases from V and 4 bases from J; junction bases left unmatched: 3. The CDR3 runs 13 residues. The CDR3 DNA is TGTGCCAGCAGGCCGGGACAGGGAAACACCATATATTTT. It encodes CASRPGQGNTIYF.

A single count supports this clone. V gene TRBV6-5 combines with J gene TRBJ2-1, with 9 positions matching TRBD1. The ends lost 4 bases at V and 6 bases at J; junction bases unmatched: 7. The CDR3 length is 15 residues. The germline V gene encodes CDR1 MNHEY and CDR2 SVGAGI. The CDR3 DNA is TGTGCCAGCAGTTTACGGACAGGGGAGGGCAATGAGCAGTTCTTC. It translates to CASSLRTGEGNEQFF.

The chain uses TRBV18 and TRBJ2-4, with 9 positions matching TRBD2. The CDR3 runs to 18 residues. CDR1 is KGHSH, CDR2 LQKENI, per germline. V shed 3 bases and J 0 bases; nucleotides not matched to a gene: 9. Written as DNA, the CDR3 is TGTGCCAGCTCACCTTTGCGGGGGGGGCCCGCAGCCAAAAACATTCAGTACTTC. Its protein product is CASSPLRGGPAAKNIQYF.

This clone was detected once. V gene TRBV11-2 combines with J gene TRBJ2-7; TRBD1 is a possible D gene (6 bases). There are 13 residues in the CDR3. The germline V gene has CDR1 SGHAT and CDR2 FQNNGV. Trimming stripped 2 bases from V and 4 bases from J, with 9 bases between. The chain's CDR3 is CASSLSDRYEQYF. The CDR3 bases are TGTGCCAGCAGCTTATCGGACAGATACGAGCAGTACTTC.

The CDR3 region is CASSYRRGDTQYF. In nucleotides, the CDR3 is TGTGCCAGCAGTTACCGACGGGGGGATACGCAGTATTTT. This chain uses TRBV6-5 with TRBJ2-3, with a possible D match to TRBD2 (6 bases). V was shortened by 2 bases and J by 6 bases, with 9 bases between the two germline ends. CDR3 length: 13 amino acids. In germline, CDR1 is MNHEY, CDR2 SVGAGI.

This clone was detected only a few times. The V gene is TRBV7-3, the J gene TRBJ2-2, with 9 bases aligning to TRBD1. J lost 5 bases, V lost 5 bases, and 6 bases had no gene match. This CDR3 has 15 residues. Germline loops: CDR1 SGHTA, CDR2 FQGTGA. The CDR3 DNA reads TGTGCCAGCAGCCCCGGGACAGGGAGTACCGGGGAGCTGTTTTTT. It translates to CASSPGTGSTGELFF.

This clone was detected only once. The chain has TRBV9 and TRBJ1-1, with D possibly TRBD1 on 5 matching bases. The CDR3 runs 15 residues. V shed 6 bases and J shed 1 base, with 16 bases lying between them. Per the germline V gene, CDR1 is SGDLS and CDR2 is YYNGEE. Written as DNA, the CDR3 is TGTGCCAGCAAGGCAGGGTCGGGGGAGAACACTGAAGCTTTCTTT. As protein: CASKAGSGENTEAFF.

V usage is TRBV5-4 and J usage is TRBJ1-3; unclear D gene. V lost 6 bases, J lost 0 bases, and 10 bases lay in between. This CDR3 has 14 residues. The germline V gene encodes CDR1 SGHNT and CDR2 YYREEE (reference sequence). The CDR3, as DNA: TGTGCCAGCACCCCGGGAAACTCTGGAAACACCATATATTTT. It specifies CASTPGNSGNTIYF. Based on the CDR3 plus reference TRBV5-4 and TRBJ1-3, the full variable domain is ETGVTQSPTHLIKTRGQQVTLRCSSQSGHNTVSWYQQALGQGPQFIFQYYREEENGRGNFPPRFSGLQFPNYSSELNVNALELDDSALYLCASTPGNSGNTIYFGEGSWLTVV.

This sequence joins TRBV7-2 and TRBJ1-2; 8 positions agree with TRBD1. The V segment lost 2 bases and the J segment 10 bases; nucleotides outside the gene matches: 12. CDR1 is SGHTA, CDR2 FQGNSA, per germline. The CDR3 covers 15 residues. The CDR3 region is CASSLRKQGATSYTF. The CDR3 bases are TGTGCCAGCAGCTTACGAAAGCAGGGGGCTACCTCCTACACCTTC.

This sequence joins TRBV14 and TRBJ2-1; weak D call: TRBD1 (6 bases). The CDR3 covers 16 residues. V gave up 0 bases and J gave up 3 bases, with 12 bases separating them. Germline V gene sequence: CDR1 SGHDN, CDR2 FVKESK. The CDR3 sequence: CASSQDLGQYYNEQFF. The CDR3 DNA sequence: TGTGCCAGCAGCCAAGATCTTGGACAGTACTACAATGAGCAGTTCTTC.

The chain combines TRBV29-1 with TRBJ2-2, with 13 positions matching TRBD2. The CDR3 runs to 19 residues. Germline V gene sequence: CDR1 SQVTM, CDR2 ANQGSEA. V lost 4 bases to trimming and J lost 2 bases; unmatched junction nucleotides: 13. This CDR3 is CSVVARPGLAGVNTGELFF. The CDR3 nucleotides are TGCAGCGTTGTGGCGAGACCCGGACTAGCGGGGGTCAACACCGGGGAGCTGTTTTTT.

The chain combines TRBV7-8 with TRBJ2-5; possible D gene TRBD2, 5 bases. The CDR3 length is 14 residues. V lost 1 base and J lost 4, with 10 bases in between. The germline gives CDR1 SGHVS, CDR2 FQNEAQ. The CDR3 DNA reads as TGTGCCAGCAGCTTAGGTAGCGTGCGAGAGACCCAGTACTTC. Amino acid sequence: CASSLGSVRETQYF.

The chain combines TRBV11-3 with TRBJ1-2; weak D call: TRBD1 (6 bases). The V gene's germline CDR1 is SGHNT and CDR2 YENEEA. This CDR3 has 14 amino acids. Trimming left V 5 bases short and J 7 bases short, with 17 bases between. Written as DNA, the CDR3 is TGTGCCAGCAGCCCAGGACAGATAAGTCCTGGCTACACCTTC. Protein: CASSPGQISPGYTF.

This chain links TRBV5-8 with TRBJ1-2, with D perhaps matching TRBD1 (5 bases). The V gene's germline CDR1 is SGHTS and CDR2 YDEGEE. This CDR3 is built from 14 residues. The ends were cut back, 6 bases at V and 4 bases at J, with 16 bases in the middle. The CDR3 sequence is CASIIPSGVYGYTF. DNA for the CDR3: TGTGCCAGCATCATCCCCTCGGGGGTCTATGGCTACACCTTC.

This chain joins TRBV4-1 and TRBJ2-5, with TRBD1 identical over 10 bases. The V gene end was trimmed by 0 bases and the J gene end by 5 bases; junction bases not matched to a gene: 6. This CDR3 spans 16 amino acids. The germline gives CDR1 MGHRA, CDR2 YSYEKL. DNA of the CDR3: TGCGCCAGCAGCCAAGAGGAGGGACAGGGGATGGAGACCCAGTACTTC. This codes for CASSQEEGQGMETQYF.

This clone was seen a single time. The rearrangement uses TRBV5-1 and TRBJ2-6; TRBD1 aligns across 11 bases. The CDR3 is made up of 18 amino acids. V lost 4 bases, J lost 1 base, and 7 bases stayed unmatched. Germline V gene sequence: CDR1 SGHRS, CDR2 YFSETQ. Written as DNA, the CDR3 is TGCGCCAGCAGCCCCGGGACAGGGGGGCCTTCTGGGGCCAACGTCCTGACTTTC. This sequence encodes CASSPGTGGPSGANVLTF. Filled out from reference TRBV5-1 and TRBJ2-6, the complete variable domain reads KAGVTQTPRYLIKTRGQQVTLSCSPISGHRSVSWYQQTPGQGLQFLFEYFSETQRNKGNFPGRFSGRQFSNSRSEMNVSTLELGDSALYLCASSPGTGGPSGANVLTFGAGSRLTVL.

The chain employs TRBV7-6 and TRBJ2-5; 11 bases fit TRBD2. This CDR3 has 18 residues. CDR1 is SGHVS, CDR2 FNYEAQ, per germline. The V and J ends lost 4 bases and 2 bases, in that order; junction bases with no gene match: 12. The CDR3 reads CASSSRNLAGGGQETQYF. In nucleotides, the CDR3 is TGTGCCAGCAGCTCCCGGAATCTAGCGGGAGGTGGGCAAGAGACCCAGTACTTC. Using reference TRBV7-6 and TRBJ2-5 for the parts outside the CDR3, the full variable domain is GAGVSQSPRYKVTKRGQDVALRCDPISGHVSLYWYRQALGQGPEFLTYFNYEAQQDKSGLPNDRFSAERPEGSISTLTIQRTEQRDSAMYRCASSSRNLAGGGQETQYFGPGTRLLVL.

The chain joins TRBV6-6 to TRBJ1-2, with D maybe TRBD1 (6 bases). CDR1 and CDR2 (germline): MNHNY, SVGAGI (reference sequence). The V gene lost 6 bases and the J gene lost 4 bases, with 12 bases spanning the gap. The CDR3 totals 13 residues. The CDR3 coding sequence is TGTGCCAGCAGGATACAGGGCATCTATGGCTACACCTTC. Amino acid sequence: CASRIQGIYGYTF.

This clone appeared once. The chain links TRBV11-3 to TRBJ1-2, with D possibly matching TRBD1 (5 bases). Trimming stripped 4 bases from V and 5 bases from J, with 11 bases between. Germline CDR1 is SGHNT and CDR2 is YENEEA. The CDR3 loop spans 13 amino acids. The CDR3 DNA is TGTGCCAGCAGCTCTGGGGGGGTATATGGCTACACCTTC. Protein product: CASSSGGVYGYTF.

V gene TRBV7-2 combines with J gene TRBJ1-2; no clear D gene. CDR3 length: 15 amino acids. CDR1 is SGHTA and CDR2 is FQGNSA in the germline V gene. The V and J ends lost 5 bases and 0 bases respectively, with 13 bases between them. CDR3 region: CASSPGRSPNYGYTF. The DNA of the CDR3 is TGTGCCAGCAGCCCGGGGAGGAGTCCTAACTATGGCTACACCTTC.

J is TRBJ2-1 and V is TRBV5-6; TRBD1 matches at 7 bases. This CDR3 region has 16 residues. The germline V gene has CDR1 SGHDT and CDR2 YYEEEE. V shed 0 bases and J 4 bases; nucleotides not matched to a gene: 7. CDR3 residues: CASSLDRGGPYNEQFF. CDR3 DNA: TGTGCCAGCAGCTTGGATCGAGGGGGCCCTTACAATGAGCAGTTCTTC.

V usage is TRBV7-2 and J usage is TRBJ2-4; no definite D call. Per the germline V gene, CDR1 is SGHTA and CDR2 is FQGNSA. CDR3 size: 15 residues. The V gene lost 5 bases and the J gene lost 9 bases, with 20 bases spanning the gap. The CDR3 spells CASSPTRPPEGIQYF. The CDR3 coding sequence is TGTGCCAGCAGCCCCACGCGGCCCCCCGAAGGCATTCAGTACTTC.

The chain carries TRBV2 and TRBJ2-1, with 11 bases that match TRBD1. The trim removed 2 bases at V and 4 bases at J, leaving 7 bases unmatched. Per germline, CDR1 SNHLY and CDR2 FYNNEI. The CDR3 spans 17 residues. Written as DNA, the CDR3 is TGTGCCAGCAGTGAATCTTTCGGGACAGGGGGATACAATGAGCAGTTCTTC. It codes for CASSESFGTGGYNEQFF.

The chain links TRBV19 to TRBJ2-2; 14 bases map to TRBD2. This CDR3 has 16 amino acids. Per the germline V gene, CDR1 is LNHDA and CDR2 is SQIVND (reference sequence). The J segment lost 3 bases and the V segment lost 6 bases, leaving 3 bases of the junction unmatched. The CDR3 DNA reads as TGTGCCAGTAGGACTAGCGGGGGGGCGGACACCGGGGAGCTGTTTTTT. This encodes CASRTSGGADTGELFF.

The chain carries TRBV9 and TRBJ1-1, with D possibly being TRBD1 (6 bases). Germline lookup yields CDR1 SGDLS and CDR2 YYNGEE. The CDR3 has 15 amino acids. Trimming removed 3 bases at V and 2 bases at J, with 14 bases between. For the CDR3, the DNA is TGTGCCAGCAGCGCTGGTACAGGGCTCAACACTGAAGCTTTCTTT. Translation: CASSAGTGLNTEAFF.

The rearrangement uses TRBV6-2 or TRBV6-3 and TRBJ2-2, with 10 bases lining up with TRBD1. CDR1 and CDR2 (germline): MNHEY, SVGEGT. Unmatched junction bases numbered 12, after V lost 5 bases and J lost 3 bases. The CDR3 covers 18 residues. CDR3 in amino acids: CASSTAGTGAWDTGELFF. Written as DNA, the CDR3 is TGTGCCAGCAGTACCGCCGGGACAGGGGCCTGGGACACCGGGGAGCTGTTTTTT.

This chain joins TRBV11-3 and TRBJ2-2; TRBD2 agrees at 8 bases. The CDR3 is 20 amino acids. V shed 1 base and J 6 bases; nucleotides not matched to a gene: 19. Germline loops: CDR1 SGHNT, CDR2 YENEEA. CDR3 nucleotide sequence: TGTGCCAGCAGCTTAGCCCCCCTCGGGGCGGGGGGAAACGCGGCCGGGGAGCTGTTTTTT. Its translation: CASSLAPLGAGGNAAGELFF.